Listed below are T cell receptor beta chains from one sample, sequenced in a study of blood T cell repertoires in COVID-19. Sequencing was performed with immunoSEQ multiplex PCR; in TCRdb, only in-frame clones are kept and a portion is missing. The sample has about 83,000 clones; about 86% are singletons. Sequencing used peripheral blood. All receptors come from a woman older than 75 in a cohort sampled during active or convalescent COVID-19. Each CDR3 is given with its conserved first and last residue. Each record gives: V gene, D gene, clone size, CDR3 length, J gene, CDR3 protein, CDR3 DNA. A D gene is named only where the DNA matches it firmly. Rows may omit the clone size; those that give it use once, few, many or a size class.

>TRBV11-2|TRBD1|NA|17|TRBJ2-7
CASSLGAGGFRRYEQYF
TGTGCCAGCAGTCTAGGGGCAGGGGGCTTCCGAAGATACGAGCAGTACTTC
>TRBV6-6|NA|NA|13|TRBJ1-1
CASRKTGGAEAFF
TGTGCCAGCAGGAAGACAGGAGGCGCTGAAGCTTTCTTT
>TRBV11-3|TRBD1|NA|13|TRBJ1-2
CASSQDREVGYTF
TGTGCCAGCAGCCAGGACAGGGAGGTTGGCTACACCTTC
>TRBV4-1|TRBD2|NA|16|TRBJ2-1
CASSQGPLAGVYEQFF
TGCGCCAGCAGCCAAGGGCCACTAGCGGGGGTATATGAGCAGTTCTTC
>TRBV5-1|TRBD2|NA|16|TRBJ2-3
CASTLGTSGPTDTQYF
TGCGCCAGCACCCTCGGGACTAGCGGACCCACAGATACGCAGTATTTT
>TRBV5-1|TRBD2|NA|18|TRBJ2-1
CASSLASLAGGPYNEQFF
TGCGCCAGCAGCTTGGCCTCTCTAGCGGGAGGGCCGTACAATGAGCAGTTCTTC
>TRBV5-4|TRBD2|NA|15|TRBJ2-1
CASSWGTSGTNEQFF
TGTGCCAGCAGCTGGGGGACTAGCGGGACAAATGAGCAGTTCTTC
>TRBV24-1|TRBD2|once|16|TRBJ2-1
CATPGLAGVTYNEQFF
TGTGCCACCCCGGGACTAGCGGGAGTTACCTACAATGAGCAGTTCTTC
>TRBV24-1|NA|NA|17|TRBJ2-1
CATSDQTGPQLRNEQFF
TGTGCCACCAGTGATCAGACCGGCCCCCAATTGAGGAATGAGCAGTTCTTC
>TRBV19|NA|few|14|TRBJ1-6
CASSSSGDGSPLHF
TGTGCCAGTAGTAGTTCAGGGGATGGATCACCCCTCCACTTT
>TRBV24-1|NA|once|13|TRBJ2-3
CATNSGDTDTQYF
TGTGCCACTAACTCGGGAGACACAGATACGCAGTATTTT
>TRBV7-2|TRBD1|NA|15|TRBJ1-5
CASSLMGQGLQPQHF
TGTGCCAGCAGCTTAATGGGACAGGGTTTACAGCCCCAGCATTTT
>TRBV10-3|TRBD1|NA|14|TRBJ2-3
CAIRAGQATDTQYF
TGTGCCATCAGGGCCGGACAGGCCACAGATACGCAGTATTTT
>TRBV5-1|NA|NA|14|TRBJ1-1
CASSLGEANTEAFF
TGCGCCAGCAGCTTAGGGGAAGCTAACACTGAAGCTTTCTTT
>TRBV6-5|NA|NA|13|TRBJ1-2
CASRGAGLYGYTF
TGTGCCAGCAGGGGGGCAGGTCTCTATGGCTACACCTTC
>TRBV6-5|TRBD2|NA|15|TRBJ2-7
CASRKTSGDSYEQYF
TGTGCCAGCAGGAAGACTAGCGGGGACTCCTACGAGCAGTACTTC
>TRBV4-1|TRBD2|NA|16|TRBJ2-1
CASSQGTSMPYNEQFF
TGCGCCAGCAGCCAAGGGACTAGCATGCCCTACAATGAGCAGTTCTTC
>TRBV29-1|NA|NA|13|TRBJ2-7
CSVEDLRGGEQYF
TGCAGCGTTGAAGATCTTCGGGGAGGCGAGCAGTACTTC
>TRBV5-1|NA|NA|15|TRBJ1-2
CASSLASGGNYGYTF
TGCGCCAGCAGCTTGGCCTCCGGCGGCAACTATGGCTACACCTTC
>TRBV4-2|TRBD1|NA|16|TRBJ1-4
CASSQAGTGTNEKLFF
TGTGCCAGCAGCCAAGCGGGGACAGGGACTAATGAAAAACTGTTTTTT
>TRBV2|TRBD2|NA|15|TRBJ2-3
CASKVGRGGTDTQYF
TGTGCCAGCAAAGTCGGGAGGGGGGGCACAGATACGCAGTATTTT
>TRBV11-3|TRBD2|NA|16|TRBJ2-1
CASSLLAGSSYNEQFF
TGTGCCAGCAGCTTACTAGCGGGAAGCAGTTACAATGAGCAGTTCTTC
>TRBV2|NA|NA|13|TRBJ2-2
CASRGQNTGELFF
TGTGCCAGCAGGGGACAGAACACCGGGGAGCTGTTTTTT
>TRBV7-9|NA|NA|14|TRBJ2-3
CASSLAGAKDTQYF
TGTGCCAGCAGCTTAGCGGGGGCGAAAGATACGCAGTATTTT
>TRBV9|NA|NA|14|TRBJ1-1
CASSVVQGRTEAFF
TGTGCCAGCAGCGTAGTTCAGGGGCGCACTGAAGCTTTCTTT
>TRBV28|NA|NA|18|TRBJ2-3
CASPPGTGSGSSTDTQYF
TGTGCCAGCCCTCCGGGGACAGGGAGCGGGAGTAGCACAGATACGCAGTATTTT
>TRBV12-3/TRBV12-4|NA|NA|13|TRBJ1-1
CASSFGKNTEAFF
TGTGCCAGCAGTTTCGGTAAAAACACTGAAGCTTTCTTT
>TRBV28|NA|NA|14|TRBJ1-2
CASSFQTANYGYTF
TGTGCCAGCAGTTTTCAAACGGCTAACTATGGCTACACCTTC
>TRBV18|TRBD1|many|14|TRBJ1-2
CASSPGTANYGYTF
TGTGCCAGCTCTCCTGGGACAGCTAACTATGGCTACACCTTC
>TRBV7-8|TRBD1|NA|15|TRBJ2-1
CARRRDRVSYNEQFF
TGTGCCAGAAGGAGGGACAGGGTATCCTACAATGAGCAGTTCTTC
>TRBV18|NA|NA|16|TRBJ1-3
CASSPEATGSGNTIYF
TGTGCCAGCTCACCAGAAGCGACCGGCTCTGGAAACACCATATATTTT
>TRBV5-1|NA|NA|17|TRBJ2-1
CASSLEAGLSSYNEQFF
TGCGCCAGCAGCTTGGAGGCGGGGTTAAGCTCCTACAATGAGCAGTTCTTC
>TRBV2|NA|NA|15|TRBJ2-3
CASSEARSSTDTQYF
TGTGCCAGCAGTGAAGCCAGATCTAGCACAGATACGCAGTATTTT
>TRBV6-2/TRBV6-3|NA|NA|12|TRBJ1-1
CASSPIDREAFF
TGTGCCAGCAGCCCCATCGACAGGGAAGCTTTCTTT
>TRBV10-2|TRBD2|NA|15|TRBJ2-1
CASSESSSGRSEQFF
TGCGCCAGCAGTGAGTCTTCTAGCGGGAGAAGTGAGCAGTTCTTC
>TRBV4-1|TRBD1|NA|13|TRBJ1-2
CASSLQGDYGYTF
TGCGCCAGCAGCCTTCAGGGGGACTATGGCTACACCTTC
>TRBV5-1|NA|NA|15|TRBJ1-1
CASSSAGPGGTEAFF
TGCGCCAGCAGCTCGGCGGGACCCGGGGGCACTGAAGCTTTCTTT
>TRBV9|TRBD2|NA|16|TRBJ2-5
CASSVGDSGSGETQYF
TGTGCCAGCAGCGTAGGAGATAGCGGGAGTGGGGAGACCCAGTACTTC
>TRBV28|TRBD1|NA|15|TRBJ1-2
CASSGQTGGFGGYTF
TGTGCCAGCAGTGGCCAGACAGGGGGCTTTGGTGGCTACACCTTC
>TRBV27|NA|few|14|TRBJ2-7
CASSKDTDSYEQYF
TGTGCCAGTTCTAAGGACACAGACTCCTACGAGCAGTACTTC
>TRBV4-2|TRBD1|few|15|TRBJ2-2
CASRPDRGNTGELFF
TGTGCCAGCAGACCCGACAGGGGAAACACCGGGGAGCTGTTTTTT
>TRBV5-1|NA|NA|14|TRBJ2-3
CASSLGTATDTQYF
TGCGCCAGCAGCTTGGGGACAGCCACAGATACGCAGTATTTT
>TRBV24-1|TRBD2|NA|16|TRBJ2-2
CATPSGPAGVSGELFF
TGTGCCACCCCTTCGGGCCCAGCGGGAGTGTCCGGGGAGCTGTTTTTT
>TRBV7-3|TRBD1|once|17|TRBJ1-1
CASSLIGQGATNTEAFF
TGTGCCAGCAGCTTAATCGGGCAGGGGGCGACGAACACTGAAGCTTTCTTT
>TRBV28|TRBD1|NA|16|TRBJ1-2
CASSSWTGSGAYGYTF
TGTGCCAGCAGTTCTTGGACAGGGAGTGGGGCCTATGGCTACACCTTC
>TRBV6-5|NA|NA|13|TRBJ2-4
CASARGAKNIQYF
TGTGCCAGCGCACGGGGAGCCAAAAACATTCAGTACTTC
>TRBV28|TRBD1|once|15|TRBJ1-3
CASSLYRGLGNTIYF
TGTGCCAGCAGTTTATACAGGGGGCTTGGAAACACCATATATTTT
>TRBV28|TRBD2|NA|16|TRBJ2-1
CASSILAGADYNEQFF
TGTGCCAGCAGTATCCTAGCGGGAGCCGACTACAATGAGCAGTTCTTC
>TRBV7-6|TRBD2|NA|16|TRBJ2-5
CASSSARASGVETQYF
TGTGCCAGCAGCTCCGCCCGGGCTAGCGGGGTGGAGACCCAGTACTTC
>TRBV24-1|TRBD1|NA|15|TRBJ1-2
CATRGRDRGTDGYTF
TGTGCCACCAGGGGTAGGGACAGGGGGACCGATGGCTACACCTTC
>TRBV27|TRBD1|NA|18|TRBJ1-6
CASSFEGTGAYTNSPLHF
TGTGCCAGCAGTTTCGAAGGGACAGGGGCCTATACAAATTCACCCCTCCACTTT
>TRBV27|TRBD1|NA|16|TRBJ1-6
CASRPPGQGLNSPLHF
TGTGCCAGCCGGCCGCCGGGACAGGGGTTAAATTCACCCCTCCACTTT
>TRBV19|NA|NA|13|TRBJ2-1
CASSIGDYNEQFF
TGTGCCAGTAGTATAGGCGACTACAATGAGCAGTTCTTC